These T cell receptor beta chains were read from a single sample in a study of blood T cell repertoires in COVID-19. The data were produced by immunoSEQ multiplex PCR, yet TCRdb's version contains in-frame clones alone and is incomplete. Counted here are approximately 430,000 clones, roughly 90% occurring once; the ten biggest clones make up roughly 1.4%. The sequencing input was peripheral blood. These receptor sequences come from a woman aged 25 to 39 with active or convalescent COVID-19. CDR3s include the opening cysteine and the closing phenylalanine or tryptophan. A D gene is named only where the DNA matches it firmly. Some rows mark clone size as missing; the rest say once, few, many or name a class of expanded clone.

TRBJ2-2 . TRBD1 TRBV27 CASSLMDRSNTGELFF TGTGCCAGCAGTCTAATGGACAGGTCGAACACCGGGGAGCTGTTTTTT
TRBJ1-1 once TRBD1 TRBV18 CASSLRTGTDNTEAFF TGTGCCAGCTCACTCCGGACAGGGACCGACAACACTGAAGCTTTCTTT
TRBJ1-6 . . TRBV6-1 CASSESLVAGLYNSPLHF TGTGCCAGCAGTGAAAGTTTGGTTGCAGGGCTCTATAATTCACCCCTCCACTTT
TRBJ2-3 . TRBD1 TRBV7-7 CASSPDRGHGDTQYF TGTGCCAGCAGCCCGGACAGGGGGCACGGGGATACGCAGTATTTT
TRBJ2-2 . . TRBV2 CASNYNTGELFF TGTGCCAGCAACTATAACACCGGGGAGCTGTTTTTT
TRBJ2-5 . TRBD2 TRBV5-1 CASSFSGVTQETQYF TGCGCCAGCAGCTTTAGCGGGGTAACGCAAGAGACCCAGTACTTC
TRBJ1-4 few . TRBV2 CASSHGEVNEKLFF TGTGCCAGCAGTCACGGGGAGGTTAATGAAAAACTGTTTTTT
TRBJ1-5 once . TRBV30 CAWSGGGNQPQHF TGTGCCTGGAGTGGGGGCGGCAATCAGCCCCAGCATTTT
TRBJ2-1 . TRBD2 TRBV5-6 CASSSVGLAGERYNEQFF TGTGCCAGCAGCTCGGTTGGACTAGCGGGAGAAAGATACAATGAGCAGTTCTTC
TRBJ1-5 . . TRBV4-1 CASSQAVTGRSNQPQHF TGCGCCAGCAGCCAAGCGGTAACAGGAAGAAGCAATCAGCCCCAGCATTTT
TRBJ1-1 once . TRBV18 CASEGGGRTEAFF TGTGCCAGCGAGGGGGGGGGACGCACTGAAGCTTTCTTT